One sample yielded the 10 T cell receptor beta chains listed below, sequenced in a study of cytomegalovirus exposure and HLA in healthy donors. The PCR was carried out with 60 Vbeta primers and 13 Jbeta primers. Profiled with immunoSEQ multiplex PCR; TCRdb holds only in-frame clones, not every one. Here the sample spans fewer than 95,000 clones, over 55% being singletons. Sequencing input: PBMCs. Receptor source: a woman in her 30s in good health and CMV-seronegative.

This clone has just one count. The CDR3 protein is CASSRQGAGGYTF. The CDR3 DNA reads TGTGCCAGCAGCCGACAGGGGGCAGGCGGCTACACCTTC. The rearrangement links TRBV7-9 to TRBJ1-2; TRBD1 aligns across 10 bases. Germline trimming cut 5 bases from V and 8 bases from J; bases unmatched to any gene: 5. Germline values: CDR1 SEHNR, CDR2 FQNEAQ (reference sequence). The CDR3 is 13 residues long.

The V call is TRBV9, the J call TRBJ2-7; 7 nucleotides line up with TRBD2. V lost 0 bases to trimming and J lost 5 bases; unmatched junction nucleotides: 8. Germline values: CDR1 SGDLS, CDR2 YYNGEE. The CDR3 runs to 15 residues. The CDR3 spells CASSVGGRAVNEQYF. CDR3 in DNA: TGTGCCAGCAGCGTAGGGGGGAGGGCCGTAAACGAGCAGTACTTC.

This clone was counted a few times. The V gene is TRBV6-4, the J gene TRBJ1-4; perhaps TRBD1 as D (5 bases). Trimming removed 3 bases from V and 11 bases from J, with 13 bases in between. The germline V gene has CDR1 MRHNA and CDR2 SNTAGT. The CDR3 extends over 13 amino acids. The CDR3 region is CASSEGRSGKLFF. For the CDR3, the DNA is TGTGCCAGCAGTGAAGGAAGGTCAGGGAAACTGTTTTTT.

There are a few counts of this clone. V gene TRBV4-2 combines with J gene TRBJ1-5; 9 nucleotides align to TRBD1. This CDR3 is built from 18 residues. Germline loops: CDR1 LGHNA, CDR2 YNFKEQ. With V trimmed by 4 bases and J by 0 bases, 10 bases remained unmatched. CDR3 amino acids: CASSPGQGDSYSNQPQHF. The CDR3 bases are TGTGCCAGCAGCCCGGGACAGGGTGATTCCTATAGCAATCAGCCCCAGCATTTT.

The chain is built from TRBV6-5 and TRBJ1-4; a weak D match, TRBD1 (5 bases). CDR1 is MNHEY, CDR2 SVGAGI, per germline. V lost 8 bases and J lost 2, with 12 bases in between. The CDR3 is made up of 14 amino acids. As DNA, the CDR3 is TGTGCCAGCGGACGGGACTCCACTAATGAAAAACTGTTTTTT. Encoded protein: CASGRDSTNEKLFF.

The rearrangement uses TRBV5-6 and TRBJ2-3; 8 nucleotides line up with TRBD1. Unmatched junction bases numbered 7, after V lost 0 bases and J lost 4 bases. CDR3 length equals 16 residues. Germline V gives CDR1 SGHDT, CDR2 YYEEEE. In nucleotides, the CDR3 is TGTGCCAGCAGCTTGGTTCCAGGGGGCGTCTCAGATACGCAGTATTTT. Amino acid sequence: CASSLVPGGVSDTQYF.

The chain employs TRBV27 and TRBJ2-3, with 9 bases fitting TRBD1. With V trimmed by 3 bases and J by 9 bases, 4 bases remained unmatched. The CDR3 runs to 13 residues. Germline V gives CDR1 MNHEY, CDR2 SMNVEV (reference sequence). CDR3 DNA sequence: TGTGCCAGCAGTTTGACAGGGGGAGGGACGCAGTATTTT. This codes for CASSLTGGGTQYF.

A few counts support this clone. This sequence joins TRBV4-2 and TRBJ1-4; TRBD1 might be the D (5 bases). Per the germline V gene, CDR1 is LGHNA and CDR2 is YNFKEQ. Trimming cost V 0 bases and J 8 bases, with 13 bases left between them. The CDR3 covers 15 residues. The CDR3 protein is CASSQDGGGGEKLFF. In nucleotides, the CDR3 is TGTGCCAGCAGCCAAGATGGGGGTGGGGGGGAAAAACTGTTTTTT.

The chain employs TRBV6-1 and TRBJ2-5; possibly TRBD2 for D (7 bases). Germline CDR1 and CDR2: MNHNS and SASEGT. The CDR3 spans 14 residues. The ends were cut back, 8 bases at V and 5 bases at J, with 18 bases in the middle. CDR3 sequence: CASPSAGAKETQYF. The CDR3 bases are TGTGCCAGCCCAAGCGCGGGGGCGAAGGAGACCCAGTACTTC.

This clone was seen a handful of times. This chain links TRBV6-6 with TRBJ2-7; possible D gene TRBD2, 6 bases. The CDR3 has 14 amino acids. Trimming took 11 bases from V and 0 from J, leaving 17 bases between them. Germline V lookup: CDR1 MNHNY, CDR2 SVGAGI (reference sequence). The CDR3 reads CASRGRALSYEQYF. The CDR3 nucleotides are TGTGCCTCGCGGGGCAGGGCCCTCTCCTACGAGCAGTACTTC.